This TCR beta chain was captured by sequencing in a study of tumor and adjacent non-tumor tissue in lung cancer (dated by TCRdb to between 2018 and 2020). As for the study more broadly: Of the cohort, some 12 patients had adenocarcinoma, 2 had squamous cell carcinoma and 1 had small cell lung cancer. Among the roughly 15 patients, ages ranged from about 31 to 76 years, approximately 10 were men and 5 were women, and disease was TNM stage I to III. Sequencing generated a total of more than 100 million productive TCRbeta reads, averaging around 4.2 million reads per sample. TCRbeta CDR3 sequencing was performed on 25 to 35 paired specimens, with one tumor sample and one normal lung sample collected per patient. Using bulk TCRbeta repertoires from under 18 lung cancer patients, the study set lung tumor tissue side by side with matched distant non-tumor lung tissue.

RNA was extracted from bulk unsorted tissue and checked for quality with a NanoDrop ND-1000 and an Agilent 2100. Donors were newly diagnosed lung cancer patients admitted for thoracic surgery in China between August and November 2014, without prior chemotherapy. Patients who had received previous radiotherapy or chemotherapy, or who had another concurrent cancer, were excluded from the study. Pieces of surgical tissue measuring roughly 1-2.1 cm3 were kept in RNAlater solution and stored at -80 degrees C until use. Study-wide conclusions, independent of this receptor: TCR diversity was significantly higher in younger patients, and higher tumor TCR diversity was associated with shorter overall and disease-free survival. In normal lung, the top 100 clones accounted for a significantly larger cumulative share of the repertoire than in tumor tissue. TCR diversity (inverse Simpson) was significantly higher in tumor than in normal lung tissue (around 450 vs 160, P = 0.0075, Mann-Whitney U test). With only 15 patients in the cohort, the authors noted that larger samples and more detailed clinical data are needed. The methods do not name the sequencing platform or mention unique molecular identifiers. Peripheral blood was not sequenced, so blood TCRbeta repertoires in these lung cancer patients were not examined.

Libraries were made using multiplex PCR. TCRdb names Illumina HiSeq 2500 as the instrument used. TCRbeta libraries were built by three rounds of nested PCR using primers (Table S4), following protocols modified from ARM-PCR. Before sequencing, PCR products of 200-500 bp were cut from the gel and purified using the QIAquick gel extraction kit. Turning to the authors' computational methods: Trimmomatic was used to clean the reads, FLASH merged the cleaned reads into complete CDR3 sequences, and MiTCR assigned the sequences to V(D)J germline segments. VDJtools was used to compute clonal diversity as the inverse Simpson's index. Productive reads were defined as in-frame sequences without a premature stop codon. TCRdb trimmed public reads at Q25 via fastp, called clones via MiXCR and kept in-frame beta chains. Each CDR3 protein gets just one entry, which takes the most common genes and DNA from the rows behind it. TCRdb, not the authors, supplied the V and J calls. This sample has some 120,000 distinct CDR3 sequences in its table, and about 66% of those were observed once. About 13% of the sample is taken by the ten largest.

This clonotype was counted many times. Its antigen target is currently unknown. No base quality information exists; no much larger clone differs at one position. The sequenced material came from lung tumor tissue. The receptor comes from a man aged 30 to 45 with non-small cell lung cancer.

The nucleotide sequence is TGTGCCAGCCAGGGACTGAGCTACGAGCAGTACTTC. It translates as CASQGLSYEQYF. The chain couples TRBV6-6 to TRBJ2-7; possibly the D gene is TRBD2, per 6 matching bases. The junction carries 11 bases between V and J, which are trimmed by 8 bases and 3 bases respectively. Via the germline V gene (reference sequence), CDR1 is MNHNY and CDR2 SVGAGI. The CDR3 runs 12 residues from the cysteine to the phenylalanine. Here the CDR3 DNA is all that survives: 36 bases in frame from base 1.